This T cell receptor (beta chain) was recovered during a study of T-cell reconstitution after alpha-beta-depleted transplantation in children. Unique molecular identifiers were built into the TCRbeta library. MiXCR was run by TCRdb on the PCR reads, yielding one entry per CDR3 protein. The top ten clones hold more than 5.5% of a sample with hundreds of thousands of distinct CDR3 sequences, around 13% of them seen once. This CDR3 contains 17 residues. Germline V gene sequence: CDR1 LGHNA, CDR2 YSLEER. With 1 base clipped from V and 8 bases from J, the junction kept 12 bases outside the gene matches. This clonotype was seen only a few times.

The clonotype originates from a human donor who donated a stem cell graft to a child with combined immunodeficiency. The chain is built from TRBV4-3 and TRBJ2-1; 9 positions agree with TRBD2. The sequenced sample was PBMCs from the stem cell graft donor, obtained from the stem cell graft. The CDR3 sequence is CASSQVHWLAGSDEQFF. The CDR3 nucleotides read TGCGCCAGCAGCCAAGTCCATTGGCTAGCGGGATCCGATGAGCAGTTCTTC.